This paragraph reports one TCR beta chain. Its binding antigen is unknown. Within one base of it there is no much larger clone, and no base qualities were kept. Genomic DNA was used for TRB sequencing, which was performed with the immunoSEQ assay at survey resolution or with the hsTCRB kit. On the study's bioinformatics: The immunoSEQ software was used for initial read processing, and the LymphoSeq R package was used for repertoire analyses. Clonality was computed as 1 minus normalized Shannon entropy, and a Gini coefficient was also calculated for each TRB dataset. Phenotypes of unsorted samples were inferred by mapping TRB sequences from sorted subsets of the recipient or donor onto unsorted samples of the same recipient. TCRdb limited this immuneACCESS table to in-frame rearrangements with V and J called. A share of clones is missing; checked studies link under half to unresolved V genes, and the rest is unexplained. V and J calls plus clone size are reproduced from that table; the DNA served to infer D and trimming. The sample contains around 31,000 clones, roughly 90% of them found a single time. 0.1% to 0.12% of the sample is taken by the ten largest.

Naive T cells were defined as viable CD3+CD4+ or CD3+CD8+ cells that were CCR7+CD45RA+CD45RO-CD95-CD27+CD28+. Peripheral blood samples were provided by related bone marrow donors on the day of marrow donation. Peripheral blood and bone marrow mononuclear cells were isolated by Ficoll-Hypaque density centrifugation and were cryopreserved. CD4+ and CD8+ T cells, including naive and memory subsets, were sorted by FACS using a FACSAria II. This specimen belongs to a study of T cells after posttransplantation cyclophosphamide (dated by TCRdb to the mid-2010s). Looking at the study overall: Using TRB sequencing, the study followed how the T cell repertoire reconstituted after myeloablative bone marrow transplantation in which posttransplantation cyclophosphamide served as GVHD prophylaxis. In 3 patients, up to about 3 additional blood samples taken between 2 and 5.2 years after transplant also underwent TRB sequencing, as did pretransplant blood from several patients. TRA and TRB clonality were tightly correlated in several samples, so subsequent TCR analyses focused on TRB only. Blood from every one of the approximately 33 PTCy patients who had 1-year posttransplant specimens underwent TRB sequencing. Public TRB sequences were searched against a database of over 3,000 sequences associated with responses to pathogens, tumor antigens, self-antigens and alloantigens. Antigen receptor sequencing was done on samples from over 30 PTCy-treated patients and from about 17 related bone marrow donors of those patients.

Overall study outcomes, separate from this receptor: The TRB repertoires of T cells infiltrating skin or GI tract showed only limited overlap with the TRB repertoires of T cells in blood. Across roughly 49 patients, TRB clonality was highly associated with recipient CMV seropositivity and CMV reactivation, and PTCy diversity was similar to diversity in CNI/methotrexate controls. Donor-recipient similarity was low at 1-2 months but rose over the first year, and later blood repertoires were often dominated by donor CD8+ memory clones.

The CDR3 goes from the cysteine to the phenylalanine over 14 residues. Only the CDR3 part of the read is kept: 42 bases, read in frame from the first base. The CDR1 and CDR2 encoded by the germline V gene are SGHRS and YFSETQ. V and J are truncated by 5 bases and 0 bases respectively, leaving an intervening sequence of 11 bases. The receptor was derived from a man in his thirties or forties in good health and a related stem cell transplant donor. Sequenced material: naive CD4+ T cells sorted from blood. Recombination connected TRBV5-1 to TRBJ1-1; 5 matching bases give a weak D call of TRBD1. The CDR3 is CASRIGTVNTEAFF. The DNA reads as follows: TGCGCCAGCAGGATTGGGACTGTGAACACTGAAGCTTTCTTT.